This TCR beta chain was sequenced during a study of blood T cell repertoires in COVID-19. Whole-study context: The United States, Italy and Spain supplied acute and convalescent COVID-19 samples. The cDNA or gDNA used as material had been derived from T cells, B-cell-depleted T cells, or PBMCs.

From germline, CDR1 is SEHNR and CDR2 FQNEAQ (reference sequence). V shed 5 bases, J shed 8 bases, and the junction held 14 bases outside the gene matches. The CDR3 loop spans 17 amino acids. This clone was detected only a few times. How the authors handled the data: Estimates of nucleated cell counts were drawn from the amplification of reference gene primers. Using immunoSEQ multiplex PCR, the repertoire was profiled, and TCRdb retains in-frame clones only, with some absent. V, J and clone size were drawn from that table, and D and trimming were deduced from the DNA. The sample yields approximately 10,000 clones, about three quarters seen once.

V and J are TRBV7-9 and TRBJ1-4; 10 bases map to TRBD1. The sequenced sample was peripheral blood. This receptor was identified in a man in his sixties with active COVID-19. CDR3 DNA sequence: TGTGCCAGCAGCCCTAGCCCGGGACAGGGGCTTTGGGAAAAACTGTTTTTT. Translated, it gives CASSPSPGQGLWEKLFF. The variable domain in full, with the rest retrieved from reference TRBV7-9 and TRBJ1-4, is DTGVSQNPRHKITKRGQNVTFRCDPISEHNRLYWYRQTLGQGPEFLTYFQNEAQLEKSRLLSDRFSAERPKGSFSTLEIQRTEQGDSAMYLCASSPSPGQGLWEKLFFGSGTQLSVL.